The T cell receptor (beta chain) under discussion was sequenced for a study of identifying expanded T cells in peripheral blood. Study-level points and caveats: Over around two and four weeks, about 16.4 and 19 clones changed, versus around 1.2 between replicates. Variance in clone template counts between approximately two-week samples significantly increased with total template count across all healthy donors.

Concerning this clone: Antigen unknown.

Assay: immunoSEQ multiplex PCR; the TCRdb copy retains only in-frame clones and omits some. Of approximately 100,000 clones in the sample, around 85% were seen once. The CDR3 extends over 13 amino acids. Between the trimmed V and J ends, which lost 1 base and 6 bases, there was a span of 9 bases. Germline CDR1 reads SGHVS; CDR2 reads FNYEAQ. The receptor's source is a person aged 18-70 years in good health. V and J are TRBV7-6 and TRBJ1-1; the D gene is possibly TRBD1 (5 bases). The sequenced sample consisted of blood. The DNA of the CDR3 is TGTGCCAGCAGCTTAGGAGGGGCCCCTGAAGCTTTCTTT. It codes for CASSLGGAPEAFF.